A single T cell receptor beta chain is shown here with its context. Its specificity is not known. The data derive from a study of immune evolution from preneoplasia to lung adenocarcinoma. Libraries were prepared by immunoSEQ multiplex PCR; TCRdb keeps only in-frame clonotypes and omits some of them. The repertoire holds fewer than 7,500 clones, with 60% to 75% as singletons. Notes on the study in general: Normal lung had highest clonality; later lesions appeared denser, more diverse.

This TCR was recovered from a donor at least 70 years old with lung adenocarcinoma. Sequenced sample: FFPE adjacent normal lung tissue.

In DNA, the CDR3 is TGTGCCAGCAGCAGAGACAGGGCCTACAATGAGCAGTTCTTC. It codes for CASSRDRAYNEQFF. The genes are TRBV11-2 and TRBJ2-1, with 7 bases aligning to TRBD1. Germline CDR1 is SGHAT and CDR2 is FQNNGV. CDR3 length: 14 amino acids. J gave up 2 bases and V 5 bases, and 3 bases lay outside the gene matches. The full variable domain, with the rest looked up from reference TRBV11-2 and TRBJ2-1, is EAGVAQSPRYKIIEKRQSVAFWCNPISGHATLYWYQQILGQGPKLLIQFQNNGVVDDSQLPKDRFSAERLKGVDSTLKIQPAKLEDSAVYLCASSRDRAYNEQFFGPGTRLTVL.